This TCR beta chain was sequenced during a study of control samples from healthy donors and cancer patients. This table comes from immunoSEQ multiplex PCR, and its TCRdb copy is limited to in-frame clones, with some not included. The sample includes around 80,000 clones, nearly 90% seen only once; the top ten take under 7.5%. This TCR was recovered from a woman in her forties or fifties in good health. Sequences were obtained from blood.

The DNA of the CDR3 is TGTGCCAGCAGCTTAGCGATCGGGCACTATGAGCAGTTCTTC. Amino acid sequence: CASSLAIGHYEQFF. This chain connects TRBV7-8 to TRBJ2-1; D gene ambiguous. The CDR3 has 14 residues. In germline, CDR1 is SGHVS, CDR2 FQNEAQ. Trimming stripped 0 bases from V and 8 bases from J, with 11 bases between.